This TCR beta chain comes out of a study of control samples from healthy donors and cancer patients. The CDR3 totals 12 residues. The V end was cut by 4 bases, the J end by 9 bases, with 10 bases between. From germline, CDR1 is ENHRY and CDR2 SYGVKD. Profiling relied on immunoSEQ multiplex PCR, and the TCRdb table lists in-frame clones only, not all of them. The sample contains about 170,000 clones, over 85% of which appear only once. This receptor was obtained from a woman aged 55-75 years in good health. The sample was blood. The chain uses TRBV10-3 and TRBJ2-1, with D perhaps being TRBD1 or TRBD2 (5 bases each). The DNA for the CDR3 is TGTGCCATCAGTGCAGTTGGGGGTGAGCAGTTCTTC. This encodes CAISAVGGEQFF.